Listed below are T cell receptor beta chains from one sample, sequenced in a study of blood T cell repertoires in COVID-19. Sequencing used immunoSEQ multiplex PCR; TCRdb keeps in-frame clones, though not all of them. The sample includes 200,000 to 250,000 clones, 82% of them seen just once. Sequencing was performed on peripheral blood. The receptor source for this set is a woman in her seventies with COVID-19, enrolled during active disease. Both conserved end residues are trimmed from each CDR3.

14 | TRBJ1-2 | TRBV4-1 | ASSLSSTASYYGYT
11 | TRBJ2-3 | TRBV12-5 | ASGPGGTDTQY
15 | TRBJ1-2 | TRBV6-4 | ASSDSLIQPGDYGYT
11 | TRBJ2-7 | TRBV6-5 | ASIMTSTYEQY
13 | TRBJ1-1 | TRBV28 | ASSISGTYNTEAF
13 | TRBJ1-6 | TRBV9 | ASSVDTRGSSPLH
14 | TRBJ2-3 | TRBV9 | ASSVGTSGSTDTQY
13 | TRBJ2-3 | TRBV7-9 | ASSLSGAGTDTQY
12 | TRBJ1-2 | TRBV27 | ASRNRDRVYGYT
13 | TRBJ2-1 | TRBV3-1/TRBV3-2 | ASSPTGGGYNEQF
13 | TRBJ2-7 | TRBV2 | ASRYSGSIPYEQY
12 | TRBJ1-5 | TRBV7-2 | ASSLGRGPLPQH
11 | TRBJ1-6 | TRBV5-6 | ASSWDRNSPLH
12 | TRBJ1-1 | TRBV7-2 | ASSLLGQGDEAF
11 | TRBJ2-7 | TRBV30 | AWRNRDNYEQY
14 | TRBJ2-3 | TRBV7-3 | ASSLGQHRGTDTQY
14 | TRBJ2-7 | TRBV10-1 | ASGGRETAALYEQY
11 | TRBJ1-1 | TRBV12-3/TRBV12-4 | ASLGTAGTEAF
14 | TRBJ2-3 | TRBV5-4 | ASSKPGGLSTDTQY
15 | TRBJ1-5 | TRBV4-1 | ASSQAGQPGSNQPQH
15 | TRBJ2-5 | TRBV5-6 | ASSRLAGYHEVETQY
12 | TRBJ1-1 | TRBV28 | ASTPTRGNTEAF
14 | TRBJ1-3 | TRBV28 | ASSLSEGAGGNTIY
12 | TRBJ1-5 | TRBV9 | ASSRGLGNQPQH
11 | TRBJ2-7 | TRBV27 | ASSFFGPYEQY
15 | TRBJ2-2 | TRBV5-1 | ASSPPAGLPNTGELF
13 | TRBJ1-2 | TRBV28 | ASSPGTIYSYGYT
12 | TRBJ1-1 | TRBV5-6 | ASSSDRLNTEAF
14 | TRBJ1-1 | TRBV5-6 | ASSPDRGGEGTEAF
13 | TRBJ2-5 | TRBV4-3 | ASSHSRDRQETQY
16 | TRBJ1-5 | TRBV5-6 | ASSRSDSLTNSNQPQH
12 | TRBJ2-7 | TRBV14 | ASSLAGRTYEQY
14 | TRBJ1-2 | TRBV7-8 | ASSLLQGATNYGYT
15 | TRBJ1-5 | TRBV7-2 | ASSPASTGGGNQPQH
12 | TRBJ1-6 | TRBV9 | ASSLTTGSTPLH
12 | TRBJ2-1 | TRBV6-5 | ASSYSPGDNEQF
12 | TRBJ1-1 | TRBV5-1 | ASSPRQGITEAF
15 | TRBJ2-1 | TRBV20-1 | SASKGQTTRGPNEQF
11 | TRBJ1-1 | TRBV12-3/TRBV12-4 | ASGRQKNTEAF
13 | TRBJ2-2 | TRBV30 | AWDGSGTGSGELF
13 | TRBJ1-1 | TRBV6-5 | ASSQHRGTNTEAF
12 | TRBJ1-5 | TRBV6-5 | ASSRRGGNQPQH
12 | TRBJ2-1 | TRBV7-7 | ASSPSPQSEEQF
11 | TRBJ2-7 | TRBV27 | ASSADRDREQY